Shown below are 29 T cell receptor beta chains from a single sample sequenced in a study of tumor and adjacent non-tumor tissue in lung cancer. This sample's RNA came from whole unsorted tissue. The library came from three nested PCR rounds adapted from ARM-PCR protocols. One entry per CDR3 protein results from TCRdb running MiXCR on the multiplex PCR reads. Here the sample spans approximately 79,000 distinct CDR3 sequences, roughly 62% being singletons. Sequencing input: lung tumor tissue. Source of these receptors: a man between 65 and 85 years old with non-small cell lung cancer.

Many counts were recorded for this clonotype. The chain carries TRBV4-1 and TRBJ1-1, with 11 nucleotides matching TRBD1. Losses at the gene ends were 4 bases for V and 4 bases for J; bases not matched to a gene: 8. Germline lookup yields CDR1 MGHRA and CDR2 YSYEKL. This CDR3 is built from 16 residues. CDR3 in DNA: TGCGCCAGCAGCCGCGGACAGGGGGCGATGGGCACTGAAGCTTTCTTT. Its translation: CASSRGQGAMGTEAFF.

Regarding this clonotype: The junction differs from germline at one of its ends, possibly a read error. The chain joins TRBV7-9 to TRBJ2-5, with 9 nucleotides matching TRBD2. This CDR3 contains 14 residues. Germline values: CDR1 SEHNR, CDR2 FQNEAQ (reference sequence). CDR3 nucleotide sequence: TGTGTCAGCAGCTTAGCTAGCGGGGCTGAGACCCAGTACTTC. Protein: CVSSLASGAETQYF.

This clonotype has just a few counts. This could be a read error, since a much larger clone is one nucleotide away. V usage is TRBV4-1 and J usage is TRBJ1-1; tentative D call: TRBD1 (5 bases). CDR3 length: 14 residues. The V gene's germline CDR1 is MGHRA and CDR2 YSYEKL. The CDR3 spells CGSRPGPTYTEAFF. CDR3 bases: TGCGGCAGCAGACCGGGACCGACATACACTGAAGCTTTCTTT.

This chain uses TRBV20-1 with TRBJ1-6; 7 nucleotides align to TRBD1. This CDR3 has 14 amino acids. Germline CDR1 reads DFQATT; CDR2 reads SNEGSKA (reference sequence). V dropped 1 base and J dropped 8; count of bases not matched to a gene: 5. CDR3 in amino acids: CSARGRGSDSPLHF. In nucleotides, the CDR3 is TGCAGTGCTAGAGGCAGGGGGAGCGATTCACCCCTCCACTTT.

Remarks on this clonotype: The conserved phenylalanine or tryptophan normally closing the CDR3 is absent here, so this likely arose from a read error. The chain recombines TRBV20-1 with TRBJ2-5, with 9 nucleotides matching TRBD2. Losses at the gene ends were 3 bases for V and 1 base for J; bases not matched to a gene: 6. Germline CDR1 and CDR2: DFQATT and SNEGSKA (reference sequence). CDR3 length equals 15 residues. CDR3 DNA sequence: TGCAGTGCTAGGGGACTAGCAGGTACCCAAGAGACCCAGTACTAC. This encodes CSARGLAGTQETQYY.

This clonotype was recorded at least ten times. In DNA, the CDR3 is TGCAGTGCTAGACGCAGTCCGCACACAGATACGCAGTATTTT. Translated: CSARRSPHTDTQYF. This chain connects TRBV20-1 to TRBJ2-3; D uncertain. CDR1 is DFQATT, CDR2 SNEGSKA, per germline (reference sequence). The CDR3 contains 14 residues. The V end lost 2 bases, the J end lost 2 bases, and 11 bases lay between the germline ends.

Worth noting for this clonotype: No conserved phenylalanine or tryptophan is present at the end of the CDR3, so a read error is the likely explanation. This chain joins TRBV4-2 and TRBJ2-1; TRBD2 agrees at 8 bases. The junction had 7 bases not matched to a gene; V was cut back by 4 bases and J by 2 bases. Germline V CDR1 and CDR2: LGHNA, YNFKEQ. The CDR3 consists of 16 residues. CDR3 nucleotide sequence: TGTGCCAGCAGCCTCACATTCGGGGGGGCCTACAATGAGCAGTTCTTA. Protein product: CASSLTFGGAYNEQFL.

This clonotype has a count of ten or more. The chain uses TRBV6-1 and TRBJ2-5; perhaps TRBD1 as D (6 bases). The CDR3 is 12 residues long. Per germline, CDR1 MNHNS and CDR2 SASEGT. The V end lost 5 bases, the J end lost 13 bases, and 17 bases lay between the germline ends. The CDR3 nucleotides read TGTGCCAGCAGTCTGACAGGACCCCCGGGGTACTTC. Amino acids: CASSLTGPPGYF.

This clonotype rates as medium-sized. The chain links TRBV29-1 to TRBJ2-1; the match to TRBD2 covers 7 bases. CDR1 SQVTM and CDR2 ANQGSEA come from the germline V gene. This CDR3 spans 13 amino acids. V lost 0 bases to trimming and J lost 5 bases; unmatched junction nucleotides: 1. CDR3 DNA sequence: TGCAGCGTTGAAGATCGGGGGGACAATGAGCAGTTCTTC. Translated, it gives CSVEDRGDNEQFF.

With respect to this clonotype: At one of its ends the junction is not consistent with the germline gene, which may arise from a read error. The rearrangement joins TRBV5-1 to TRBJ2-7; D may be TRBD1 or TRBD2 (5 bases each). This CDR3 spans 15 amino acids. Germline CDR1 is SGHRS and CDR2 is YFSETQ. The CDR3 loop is CANSLGTRGRYEQYF. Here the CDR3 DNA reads TGCGCCAACAGCTTGGGAACCCGGGGCCGTTACGAGCAGTACTTT.

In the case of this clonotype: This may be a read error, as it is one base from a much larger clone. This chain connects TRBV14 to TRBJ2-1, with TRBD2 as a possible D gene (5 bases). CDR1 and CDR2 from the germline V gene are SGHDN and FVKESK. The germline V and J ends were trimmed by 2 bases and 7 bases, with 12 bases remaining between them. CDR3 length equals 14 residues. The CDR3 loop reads CASSQYSWENEQFF. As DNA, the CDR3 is TGTGCCAGCAGCCAATATAGTTGGGAGAATGAGCAGTTCTTC.

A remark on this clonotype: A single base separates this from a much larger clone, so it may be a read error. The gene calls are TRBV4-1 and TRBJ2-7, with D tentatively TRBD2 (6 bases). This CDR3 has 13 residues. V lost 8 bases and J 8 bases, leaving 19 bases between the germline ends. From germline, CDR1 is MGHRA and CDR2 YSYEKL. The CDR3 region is CASGAGIGYKQYF. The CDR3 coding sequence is TGCGCCAGCGGCGCGGGGATCGGATACAAGCAGTACTTC.

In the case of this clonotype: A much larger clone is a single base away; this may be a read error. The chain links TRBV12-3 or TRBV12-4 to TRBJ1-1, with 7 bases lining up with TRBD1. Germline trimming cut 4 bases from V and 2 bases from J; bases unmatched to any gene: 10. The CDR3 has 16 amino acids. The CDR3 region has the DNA TGTGCCAGCAGTTCAAAGGGACAGTATCAAAACACTGAAGCTTTCTTT. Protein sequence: CASSSKGQYQNTEAFF.

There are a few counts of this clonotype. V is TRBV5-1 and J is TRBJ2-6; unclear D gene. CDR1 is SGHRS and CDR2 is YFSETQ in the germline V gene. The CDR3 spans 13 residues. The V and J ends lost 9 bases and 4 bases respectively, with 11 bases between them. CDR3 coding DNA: TGCGCCAACAGTGTCGGAGGGGCCAACGTCCTGACTTTC. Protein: CANSVGGANVLTF.

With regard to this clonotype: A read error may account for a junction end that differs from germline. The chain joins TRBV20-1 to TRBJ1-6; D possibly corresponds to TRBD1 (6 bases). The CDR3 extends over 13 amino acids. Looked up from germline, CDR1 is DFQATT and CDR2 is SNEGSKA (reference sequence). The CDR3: CIATTGSNSPLHF. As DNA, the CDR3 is TGCATTGCTACGACAGGAAGTAATTCACCCCTCCACTTT.

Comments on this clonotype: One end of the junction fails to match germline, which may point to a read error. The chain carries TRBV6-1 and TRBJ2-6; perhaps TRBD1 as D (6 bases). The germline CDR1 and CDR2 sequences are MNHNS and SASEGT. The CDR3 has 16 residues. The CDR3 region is CASSSEDSSGANVLTF. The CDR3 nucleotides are TGTGCTAGCAGTTCAGAGGACAGCTCTGGGGCCAACGTCCTGACTTTC.

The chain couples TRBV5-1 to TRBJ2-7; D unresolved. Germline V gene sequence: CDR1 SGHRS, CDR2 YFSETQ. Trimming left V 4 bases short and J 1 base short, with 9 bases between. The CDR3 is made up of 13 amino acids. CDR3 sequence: CASSTGRSYEQYF. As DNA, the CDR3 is TGCGCCAGCAGCACCGGACGGTCCTACGAGCAGTACTTC.

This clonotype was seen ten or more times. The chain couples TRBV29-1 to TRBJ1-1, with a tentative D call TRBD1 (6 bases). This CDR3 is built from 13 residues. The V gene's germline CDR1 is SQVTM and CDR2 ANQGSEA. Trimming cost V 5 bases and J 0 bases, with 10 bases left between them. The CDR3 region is CSVRGRVNTEAFF. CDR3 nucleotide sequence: TGCAGCGTTCGGGGGCGCGTGAACACTGAAGCTTTCTTT.

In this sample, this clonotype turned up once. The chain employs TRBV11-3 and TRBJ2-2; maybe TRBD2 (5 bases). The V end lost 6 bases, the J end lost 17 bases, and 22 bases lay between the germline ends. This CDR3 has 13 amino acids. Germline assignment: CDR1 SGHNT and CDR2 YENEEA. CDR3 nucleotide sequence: TGTGCCAGCAGTCCCTTGAACACCGGGGAGTCATTTTTT. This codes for CASSPLNTGESFF.

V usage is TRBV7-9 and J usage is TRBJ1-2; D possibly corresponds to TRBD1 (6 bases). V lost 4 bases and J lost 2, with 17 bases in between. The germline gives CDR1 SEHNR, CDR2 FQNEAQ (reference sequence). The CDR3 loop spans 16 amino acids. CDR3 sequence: CASSSQTGGTNYGYTF. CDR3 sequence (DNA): TGTGCCAGCAGCTCCCAGACAGGCGGCACAAACTATGGCTACACCTTC.

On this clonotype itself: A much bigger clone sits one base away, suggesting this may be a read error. The CDR3: CVSSQPGQGAQYF. CDR3 coding DNA: TGTGTCAGCAGCCAGCCGGGGCAAGGGGCCCAGTACTTC. The chain has TRBV28 and TRBJ2-5; the D call may be TRBD1 or TRBD2 (5 bases each). The CDR3 sequence is 13 residues long. Germline CDR1 is MDHEN and CDR2 is SYDVKM. The whole variable domain, remainder taken from reference TRBV28 and TRBJ2-5, is DVKVTQSSRYLVKRTGEKVFLECVQDMDHENMFWYRQDPGLGLRLIYFSYDVKMKEKGDIPEGYSVSREKKERFSLILESASTNQTSMYLCVSSQPGQGAQYFGPGTRLLVL.

The CDR3 spells CASSERLRGMDDQPQHF. The CDR3 DNA reads as TGTGCCAGCAGTGAAAGGTTACGGGGGATGGACGATCAGCCCCAGCATTTT. V is TRBV25-1 and J is TRBJ1-5, with TRBD1 as a possible D gene (5 bases). V lost 2 bases to trimming and J lost 5 bases, with 19 bases between them. The CDR3 has 17 amino acids. CDR1 MGHDK and CDR2 SYGVNS come from the germline V gene.

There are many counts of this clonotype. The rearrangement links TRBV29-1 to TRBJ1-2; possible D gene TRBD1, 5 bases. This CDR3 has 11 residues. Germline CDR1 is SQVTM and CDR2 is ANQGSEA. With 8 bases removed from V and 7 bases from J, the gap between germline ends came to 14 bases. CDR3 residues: CSSGDWSGYTF. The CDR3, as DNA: TGCAGCTCGGGGGATTGGAGTGGCTACACCTTC.

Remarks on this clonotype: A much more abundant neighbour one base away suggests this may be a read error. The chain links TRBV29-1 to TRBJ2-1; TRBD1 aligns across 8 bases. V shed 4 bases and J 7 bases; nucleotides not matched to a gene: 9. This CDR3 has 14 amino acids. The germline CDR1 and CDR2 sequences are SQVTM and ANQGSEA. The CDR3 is CSVGTRTGRNEQFF. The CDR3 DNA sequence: TGCAGCGTTGGAACGAGGACAGGGCGAAATGAGCAGTTCTTC.

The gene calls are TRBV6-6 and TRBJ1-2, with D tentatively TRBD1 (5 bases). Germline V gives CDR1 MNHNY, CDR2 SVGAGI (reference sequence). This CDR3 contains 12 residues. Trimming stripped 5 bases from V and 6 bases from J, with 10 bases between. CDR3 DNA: TGTGCCAGCAGTCGGGACGTGAATGGCTACACCTTC. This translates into CASSRDVNGYTF.

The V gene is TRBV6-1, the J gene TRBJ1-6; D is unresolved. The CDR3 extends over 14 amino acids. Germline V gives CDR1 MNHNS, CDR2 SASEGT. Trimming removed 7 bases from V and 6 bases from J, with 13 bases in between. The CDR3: CASIPGPSNSPLHF. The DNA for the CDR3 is TGTGCCAGCATTCCCGGGCCTTCTAATTCACCCCTCCACTTT.

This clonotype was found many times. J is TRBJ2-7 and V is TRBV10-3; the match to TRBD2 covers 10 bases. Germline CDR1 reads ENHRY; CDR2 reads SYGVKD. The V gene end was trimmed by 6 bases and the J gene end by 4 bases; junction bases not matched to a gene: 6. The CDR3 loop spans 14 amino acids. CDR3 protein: CAISQLAGPYEQYF. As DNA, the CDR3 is TGTGCCATCAGCCAACTAGCGGGACCATACGAGCAGTACTTC.

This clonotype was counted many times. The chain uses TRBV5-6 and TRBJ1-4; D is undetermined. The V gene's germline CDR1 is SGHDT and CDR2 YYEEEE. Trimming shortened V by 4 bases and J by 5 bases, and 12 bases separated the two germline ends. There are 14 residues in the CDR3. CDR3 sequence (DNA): TGTGCCAGCAGCGCCCCGGACGGAAATGAAAAACTGTTTTTT. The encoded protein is CASSAPDGNEKLFF.

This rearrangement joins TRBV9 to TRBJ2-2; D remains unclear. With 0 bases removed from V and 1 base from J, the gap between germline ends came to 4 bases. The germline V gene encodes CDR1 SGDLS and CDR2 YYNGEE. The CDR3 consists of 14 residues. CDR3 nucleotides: TGTGCCAGCAGCGTAGGGATGAACACCGGGGAGCTGTTTTTT. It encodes CASSVGMNTGELFF. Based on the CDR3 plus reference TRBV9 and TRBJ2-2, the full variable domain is DSGVTQTPKHLITATGQRVTLRCSPRSGDLSVYWYQQSLDQGLQFLIQYYNGEERAKGNILERFSAQQFPDLHSELNLSSLELGDSALYFCASSVGMNTGELFFGEGSRLTVL.